Following are 22 T cell receptor beta chains from one sample sequenced in a study of cytomegalovirus exposure and HLA in healthy donors. Researchers ran the PCR with 60 Vbeta and 13 Jbeta primers. Profiling relied on immunoSEQ multiplex PCR, and the TCRdb table lists in-frame clones only, not all of them. The table has approximately 220,000 clones, 75% to 80% seen once; the top ten hold roughly 1.9%. Sequenced material: PBMCs. These receptors originate from a man aged 18 to 29 in good health and CMV-seronegative.

The CDR3 sequence is CASTLGASGSYNEQFF. The CDR3 DNA follows: TGCGCCAGCACCCTGGGGGCTAGCGGCTCCTACAATGAGCAGTTCTTC. This chain uses TRBV5-1 with TRBJ2-1; a possible D gene is TRBD2 (7 bases). CDR3 size: 16 residues. Per the germline V gene, CDR1 is SGHRS and CDR2 is YFSETQ. V lost 6 bases, J lost 0 bases, and 16 bases lay in between. The variable domain in full, completed from reference TRBV5-1 and TRBJ2-1, reads KAGVTQTPRYLIKTRGQQVTLSCSPISGHRSVSWYQQTPGQGLQFLFEYFSETQRNKGNFPGRFSGRQFSNSRSEMNVSTLELGDSALYLCASTLGASGSYNEQFFGPGTRLTVL.

The chain is built from TRBV6-6 and TRBJ2-7; TRBD2 matches 8 bases. Trimming at V came to 2 bases and at J to 1 base, leaving 4 bases not matched to a gene. Germline V CDR1 and CDR2: MNHNY, SVGAGI (reference sequence). The CDR3 contains 15 residues. CDR3: CASSYRSGGSYEQYF. CDR3 DNA: TGTGCCAGCAGTTACCGGAGCGGGGGTTCCTACGAGCAGTACTTC.

The chain couples TRBV6-5 to TRBJ2-7; perhaps TRBD2 as D (6 bases). The CDR3 runs 15 residues. V lost 0 bases and J lost 2, with 11 bases in between. Germline V CDR1 and CDR2: MNHEY, SVGAGI. CDR3 coding DNA: TGTGCCAGCAGTTACTCGACGAGACTAGCCTACGAGCAGTACTTC. Amino acid sequence: CASSYSTRLAYEQYF.

CDR3 in DNA: TGCGCCAGCAGCATCAGCGGAGCGAACACCGGGGAGCTGTTTTTT. It yields the protein CASSISGANTGELFF. The chain couples TRBV5-1 to TRBJ2-2, with a possible D match to TRBD2 (5 bases). The CDR3 totals 15 residues. Per germline, CDR1 SGHRS and CDR2 YFSETQ. V was pared by 4 bases and J by 0 bases, with 10 bases between. Filled out from reference TRBV5-1 and TRBJ2-2, the complete variable domain reads KAGVTQTPRYLIKTRGQQVTLSCSPISGHRSVSWYQQTPGQGLQFLFEYFSETQRNKGNFPGRFSGRQFSNSRSEMNVSTLELGDSALYLCASSISGANTGELFFGEGSRLTVL.

The table lists this clone with a few counts. The gene calls are TRBV4-3 and TRBJ2-3, with 7 bases matching TRBD2. CDR1 and CDR2 (germline): LGHNA, YSLEER. V lost 0 bases, J lost 4 bases, and 10 bases stayed unmatched. The CDR3 consists of 17 residues. In DNA form, the CDR3 reads TGCGCCAGCAGCCAAGATCGAACCAGCGGGAACCCAGATACGCAGTATTTT. This sequence encodes CASSQDRTSGNPDTQYF.

The chain carries TRBV11-2 and TRBJ2-3; TRBD2 matches at 11 bases. CDR3 length: 16 residues. The V gene's germline CDR1 is SGHAT and CDR2 FQNNGV. J lost 5 bases, V lost 5 bases, and 9 bases had no gene match. The CDR3 loop reads CASSIPSGGPIDTQYF. DNA of the CDR3: TGTGCCAGCAGCATCCCTAGCGGGGGGCCGATAGATACGCAGTATTTT.

CDR3 sequence reads: CASSLAPTGTFEKLFF. CDR3 DNA sequence: TGTGCCAGCAGCTTGGCGCCCACAGGGACCTTTGAAAAACTGTTTTTT. V and J are TRBV5-6 and TRBJ1-4; maybe TRBD1 (6 bases). Germline CDR1 is SGHDT and CDR2 is YYEEEE. The CDR3 contains 16 residues. V was trimmed by 0 bases and J by 7 bases, leaving 16 bases between them.

The chain carries TRBV5-1 and TRBJ2-7; 11 positions agree with TRBD1. Germline V CDR1 and CDR2: SGHRS, YFSETQ. The CDR3 is 17 residues long. Trimming took 0 bases from V and 6 from J; bases not matched to a gene: 11. CDR3 sequence: CASSLAIDPGQGGEQYF. The CDR3 bases are TGCGCCAGCAGCTTGGCCATTGATCCGGGACAGGGGGGCGAGCAGTACTTC.

This sequence joins TRBV2 and TRBJ1-5, with D perhaps TRBD1 (5 bases). Germline V CDR1 and CDR2: SNHLY, FYNNEI. The CDR3 extends over 13 amino acids. Trimming removed 8 bases from V and 6 bases from J, with 14 bases in between. CDR3 DNA sequence: TGTGCCAGCCTTGGGGGGGTTGCTCAGCCCCAGCATTTT. Its protein is CASLGGVAQPQHF.

This clone appeared a single time. This chain joins TRBV19 and TRBJ2-7, with TRBD2 as a possible D gene (6 bases). CDR1 is LNHDA and CDR2 is SQIVND in the germline V gene (reference sequence). This CDR3 spans 15 amino acids. Trimming pared 5 bases from V and 2 bases from J, leaving 16 bases between. The CDR3 coding sequence is TGTGCCAGTAGTTCGTGGGGGACTGAGGCCTACGAGCAGTACTTC. Protein: CASSSWGTEAYEQYF. Full variable domain (missing parts from reference TRBV19 and TRBJ2-7): DGGITQSPKYLFRKEGQNVTLSCEQNLNHDAMYWYRQDPGQGLRLIYYSQIVNDFQKGDIAEGYSVSREKKESFPLTVTSAQKNPTAFYLCASSSWGTEAYEQYFGPGTRLTVT.

This clone has only one observation. The same CDR3 is also encoded by other DNA sequences in this sample. The chain combines TRBV20-1 with TRBJ2-5; possibly TRBD2 for D (5 bases). Trimming removed 3 bases at V and 3 bases at J, with 5 bases between. Germline V lookup: CDR1 DFQATT, CDR2 SNEGSKA (reference sequence). The CDR3 covers 11 residues. DNA of the CDR3: TGCAGTGCTAGCGGGGAAGAGACCCAGTACTTC. Residues: CSASGEETQYF.

The V and J genes are TRBV4-3 and TRBJ1-6; 9 bases fit TRBD1. J was trimmed by 6 bases and V by 0 bases; bases with no gene match: 3. The germline V gene encodes CDR1 LGHNA and CDR2 YSLEER. The CDR3 contains 16 residues. The chain's CDR3 is CASSQDLTGGNSPLHF. Written as DNA, the CDR3 is TGCGCCAGCAGCCAAGATCTGACAGGGGGTAATTCACCCCTCCACTTT.

The chain is built from TRBV7-3 and TRBJ1-6; TRBD1 matches 7 bases. With V trimmed by 2 bases and J by 7 bases, 5 bases remained unmatched. This CDR3 comprises 15 residues. Germline V gene lookup returns CDR1 SGHTA and CDR2 FQGTGA. In nucleotides, the CDR3 is TGTGCCAGCAGCTTAGGTGACAGGGCAAATTCACCCCTCCACTTT. Translation gives CASSLGDRANSPLHF.

The gene calls are TRBV6-1 and TRBJ1-1; D is ambiguous. V lost 7 bases to trimming and J lost 1 base, with 7 bases between them. In germline, CDR1 is MNHNS, CDR2 SASEGT. CDR3 length: 12 residues. In DNA form, the CDR3 reads TGTGCCAGCATATGGCCGAACACTGAAGCTTTCTTT. It codes for CASIWPNTEAFF.

This clone turned up a few times. The chain couples TRBV5-1 to TRBJ2-3, with a possible D match to TRBD1 (6 bases). This CDR3 spans 15 amino acids. In germline, CDR1 is SGHRS, CDR2 YFSETQ. V was clipped by 3 bases and J by 0 bases, with 11 bases between them. The CDR3 is CASSSETGSTDTQYF. As DNA, the CDR3 is TGCGCCAGCAGCTCCGAGACAGGCAGCACAGATACGCAGTATTTT.

The V gene is TRBV9, the J gene TRBJ2-3; tentatively, D is TRBD2 (6 bases). Germline assignment: CDR1 SGDLS and CDR2 YYNGEE. CDR3 size: 14 residues. The germline V and J ends were trimmed by 3 bases and 4 bases, with 12 bases remaining between them. CDR3 protein: CASSGPSEADTQYF. The CDR3 DNA sequence: TGTGCCAGCAGCGGGCCTAGCGAGGCAGATACGCAGTATTTT.

By share, this clone ranks as medium-sized. The gene calls are TRBV4-1 and TRBJ1-2; D remains ambiguous. Per germline, CDR1 MGHRA and CDR2 YSYEKL. The ends were cut back, 0 bases at V and 4 bases at J, with 9 bases in the middle. The CDR3 contains 14 residues. CDR3 loop: CASSQEGEGYGYTF. As DNA, the CDR3 is TGCGCCAGCAGCCAAGAGGGAGAGGGCTATGGCTACACCTTC.

This clone was seen a few times. The chain uses TRBV4-3 and TRBJ2-1; the D gene is possibly TRBD2 (6 bases). The ends were cut back, 4 bases at V and 10 bases at J, with 14 bases in the middle. There are 13 residues in the CDR3. Germline loops: CDR1 LGHNA, CDR2 YSLEER. CDR3 sequence (DNA): TGCGCCAGCAGCCCGAGCGCTAGCGCGGAGCAGTTCTTC. Residues: CASSPSASAEQFF.

The chain recombines TRBV4-1 with TRBJ1-6, with 9 positions matching TRBD1. CDR1 is MGHRA and CDR2 is YSYEKL in the germline V gene. The CDR3 has 16 amino acids. V was pared by 0 bases and J by 7 bases, with 4 bases of the junction left unmatched. CDR3 in amino acids: CASSQEGQGNNSPLHF. The CDR3 region has the DNA TGCGCCAGCAGCCAAGAAGGACAGGGGAACAATTCACCCCTCCACTTT.

The chain joins TRBV13 to TRBJ2-3; D might be TRBD1 (6 bases). This CDR3 has 16 residues. Germline V gives CDR1 PRHDT, CDR2 FYEKMQ (reference sequence). The V and J ends lost 3 bases and 1 base respectively, with 14 bases between them. The CDR3 region is CASSFRTVARTDTQYF. The CDR3 nucleotides read TGTGCCAGCAGCTTCAGGACAGTGGCCCGCACAGATACGCAGTATTTT.

This sequence joins TRBV5-6 and TRBJ1-1; D may be TRBD1 (6 bases). V shed 3 bases and J shed 6 bases, with 12 bases lying between them. Germline V lookup: CDR1 SGHDT, CDR2 YYEEEE. The CDR3 runs 13 residues. This CDR3 reads CASSSTGTPEAFF. CDR3 sequence (DNA): TGTGCCAGCAGCTCCACAGGGACCCCTGAAGCTTTCTTT.

The V and J genes are TRBV4-1 and TRBJ2-1; unclear D gene. The CDR3 totals 13 residues. The ends were cut back, 0 bases at V and 6 bases at J, with 6 bases in the middle. Germline CDR1 MGHRA, CDR2 YSYEKL. The CDR3 DNA sequence: TGCGCCAGCAGCCAAGAACTGGTCAATGAGCAGTTCTTC. Amino acids: CASSQELVNEQFF.